The T cell receptor (beta chain) described here comes from a study of metastatic and nonmetastatic thyroid tumors (dated by TCRdb to about 2020). In the study overall: Repertoires from peripheral blood and from tumor or nodule tissue samples of malignant and benign thyroid patients were compared. Study-level results and caveats: In both blood and tumor samples, TCR beta diversity was reported to be significantly higher in malignant tumors than in benign nodules.

The CDR3 has 16 amino acids, counting the end cysteine and phenylalanine. Kept here is only the CDR3 DNA, which spans 48 bases and is read in frame from base 1. V is reduced by 4 bases and J by 0 bases, leaving a spacing of 13 bases between them. CDR1 and CDR2 are drawn from the germline V gene (reference sequence): SGHAT, FQDESV. No patient had received any treatment before thyroid surgery. Using T-cell receptor beta sequencing, the researchers looked back retrospectively at clinical samples from patients, gathered between about 2011 and 2019. In regard to this clone: Its antigen is not yet known. A read error may be the cause here, since a much bigger clone is one base away. Additional DNA sequences in this sample encode the identical CDR3.

Libraries were made using PCR. The data were produced on an Illumina HiSeq 4000. High-throughput sequencing was used to profile the CDR3 region of the TCR beta-chain in every patient. The authors' analysis ran thus. CDR3 differences across clinicopathological groups were used to build a classifier for discriminating distant-metastatic papillary thyroid cancer patients. The Shannon index was used to measure repertoire diversity, and the Morisita-Horn index was used to measure how similar tumor and blood repertoires were. TCRdb trimmed the raw reads at Q25, called clones with MiXCR and kept productive beta chains. TCRdb's processing, not the authors' own work, is the source of the V and J calls. The sample table lists roughly 18,000 clones, about 28% of them with a count of one. The ten largest clonotypes hold 22% of the sample.

The chain links TRBV11-1 with TRBJ1-3; TRBD1 is a weak D gene call, 5 bases matching. Material: tumor tissue. The receptor was derived from a female donor with papillary thyroid cancer or a benign thyroid nodule (not recorded which). Some clones in this sample may be carry-over from other donors' samples. The nucleotide sequence is TGTGCCAGCAGCTCAGTGGGGGGGACCTCTGGAAACACCATATATTTT. This is translated as CASSSVGGTSGNTIYF.